This T cell receptor beta chain is from a study of regulatory T cells in long-lasting Graves disease. General study points: The analysis examined peripheral blood only and excluded thyroid tissue.

Libraries of TCR beta came from iRepertoire HTBI primers plus Arm-PCR of CDR3 regions. From the multiplex PCR reads, TCRdb called clonotypes with MiXCR, one entry per CDR3 protein. The table records 300,000 to 400,000 distinct CDR3 sequences, over 15% of them present only once. Germline-derived CDR1 and CDR2 are MDHEN and SYDVKM. V gave up 4 bases and J gave up 7 bases, with 13 bases separating them. The CDR3 has 14 amino acids. Time point: newly diagnosed GD, antithyroid drugs for less than 3 months. Isolated PBMC RNA provided the starting material for the TCR library. With regard to this clonotype: Antigen unknown.

These same data were also listed under a study on T cells in Graves' hyperthyroidism and ophthalmopathy. As reported in that work: The HTBI set primed first-round TCR CDR3 RT-PCR. Within blood appeared most thyroid clonotypes that had expanded above 0.001.

This chain links TRBV28 with TRBJ1-4; D not certain. The sequences come from peripheral blood mononuclear cells (PBMCs), collected at new diagnosis, from a patient treated with antithyroid drugs. This receptor was obtained from a man in his forties or fifties with Graves disease. The DNA of the CDR3 is TGTGCCAGCAGTTCTGGTCCGTTGCGTGAAAAACTGTTTTTT. As protein: CASSSGPLREKLFF. Drawing the rest from reference TRBV28 and TRBJ1-4, the complete variable domain is DVKVTQSSRYLVKRTGEKVFLECVQDMDHENMFWYRQDPGLGLRLIYFSYDVKMKEKGDIPEGYSVSREKKERFSLILESASTNQTSMYLCASSSGPLREKLFFGSGTQLSVL.